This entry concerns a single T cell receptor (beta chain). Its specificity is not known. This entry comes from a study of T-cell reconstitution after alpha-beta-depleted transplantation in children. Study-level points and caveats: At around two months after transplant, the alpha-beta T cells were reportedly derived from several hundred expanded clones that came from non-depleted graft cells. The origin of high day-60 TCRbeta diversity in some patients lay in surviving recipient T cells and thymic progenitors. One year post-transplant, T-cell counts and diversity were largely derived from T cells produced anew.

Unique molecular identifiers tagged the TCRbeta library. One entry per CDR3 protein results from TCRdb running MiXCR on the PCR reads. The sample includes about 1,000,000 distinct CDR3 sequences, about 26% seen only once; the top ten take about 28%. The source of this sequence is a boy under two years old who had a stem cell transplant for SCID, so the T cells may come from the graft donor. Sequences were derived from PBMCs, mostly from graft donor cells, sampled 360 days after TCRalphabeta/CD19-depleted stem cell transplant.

CDR3 bases: TGTGCCAGCAGCTTAGGGGGGAAGACCGGGGAGCTGTTTTTT. Amino acid sequence: CASSLGGKTGELFF. V gene TRBV11-1 combines with J gene TRBJ2-2; D possibly matches TRBD1 or TRBD2 (5 bases each). Germline V gives CDR1 SGHAT, CDR2 FQDESV (reference sequence). Trimming removed 1 base from V and 5 bases from J, with 8 bases in between. The CDR3 runs to 14 residues.